Below, one T cell receptor (beta chain) is given with its context. This specimen comes from a study of blood T cell repertoires in COVID-19. Background on the study: The cDNA or gDNA used as material had been derived from T cells, B-cell-depleted T cells, or PBMCs.

Germline V gene sequence: CDR1 LNHNV, CDR2 YYDKDF (reference sequence). Trimming removed 0 bases at V and 4 bases at J, with 12 bases between. This CDR3 contains 16 residues. Source study methods: Quantification of nucleated cells was approximated via reference gene primer amplification. The data were produced by immunoSEQ multiplex PCR, yet TCRdb's version contains in-frame clones alone and is incomplete. The V and J calls and the clone size are those of that table, but D and trimming were determined from the DNA. The sample yields 100,000 or so clones, approximately 92% seen once. While infection was still active, Seattle patients were enrolled and then followed longitudinally.

The sequenced sample was peripheral blood. This clonotype originated in a woman aged 45-65 years with COVID-19, enrolled during active disease. The rearrangement uses TRBV15 and TRBJ2-2, with a tentative D call TRBD2 (7 bases). The CDR3 DNA reads TGTGCCACCAGCAGAGATCCCGGGGGGCGCACCGGGGAGCTGTTTTTT. Translation: CATSRDPGGRTGELFF. Complete variable domain (other parts from reference TRBV15 and TRBJ2-2): DAMVIQNPRYQVTQFGKPVTLSCSQTLNHNVMYWYQQKSSQAPKLLFHYYDKDFNNEADTPDNFQSRRPNTSFCFLDIRSPGLGDTAMYLCATSRDPGGRTGELFFGEGSRLTVL.